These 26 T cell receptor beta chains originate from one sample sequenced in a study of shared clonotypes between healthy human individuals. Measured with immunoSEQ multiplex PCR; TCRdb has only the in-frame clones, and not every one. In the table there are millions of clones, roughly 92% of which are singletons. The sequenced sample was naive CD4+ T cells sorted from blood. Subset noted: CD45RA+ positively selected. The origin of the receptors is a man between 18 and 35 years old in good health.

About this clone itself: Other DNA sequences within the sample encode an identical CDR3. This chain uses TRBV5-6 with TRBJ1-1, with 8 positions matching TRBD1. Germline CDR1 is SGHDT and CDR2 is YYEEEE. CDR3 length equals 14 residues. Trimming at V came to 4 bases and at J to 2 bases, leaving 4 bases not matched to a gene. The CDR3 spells CASSIGQGNTEAFF. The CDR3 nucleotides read TGTGCCAGCAGCATTGGACAGGGAAACACTGAAGCTTTCTTT.

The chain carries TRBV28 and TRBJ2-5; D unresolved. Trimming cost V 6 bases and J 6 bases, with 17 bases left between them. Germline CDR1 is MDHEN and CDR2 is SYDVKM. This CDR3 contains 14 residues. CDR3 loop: CASSPGPHLQTQYF. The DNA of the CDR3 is TGTGCCAGCAGCCCCGGACCTCACCTGCAGACCCAGTACTTC.

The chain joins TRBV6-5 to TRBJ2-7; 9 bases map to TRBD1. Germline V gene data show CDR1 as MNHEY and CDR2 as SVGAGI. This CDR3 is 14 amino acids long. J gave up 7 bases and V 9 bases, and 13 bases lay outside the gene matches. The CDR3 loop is CASTKLQGAGEQYF. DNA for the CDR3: TGTGCCAGTACCAAATTACAGGGGGCGGGAGAGCAGTACTTC.

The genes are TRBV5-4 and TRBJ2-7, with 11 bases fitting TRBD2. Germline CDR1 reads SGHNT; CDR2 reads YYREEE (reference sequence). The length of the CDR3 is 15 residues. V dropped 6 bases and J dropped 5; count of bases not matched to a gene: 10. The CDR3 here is CASTLETSGINEQYF. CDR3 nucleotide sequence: TGTGCCAGCACCCTGGAGACTAGCGGGATCAACGAGCAGTACTTC.

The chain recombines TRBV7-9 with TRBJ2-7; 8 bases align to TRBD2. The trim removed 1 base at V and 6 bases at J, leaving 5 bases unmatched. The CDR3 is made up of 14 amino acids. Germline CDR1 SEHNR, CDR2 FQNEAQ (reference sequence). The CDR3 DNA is TGTGCCAGCAGCTTAGACGGGAGGGCCCTCGAGCAGTACTTC. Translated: CASSLDGRALEQYF. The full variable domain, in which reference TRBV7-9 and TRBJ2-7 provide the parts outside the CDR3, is DTGVSQNPRHKITKRGQNVTFRCDPISEHNRLYWYRQTLGQGPEFLTYFQNEAQLEKSRLLSDRFSAERPKGSFSTLEIQRTEQGDSAMYLCASSLDGRALEQYFGPGTRLTVT.

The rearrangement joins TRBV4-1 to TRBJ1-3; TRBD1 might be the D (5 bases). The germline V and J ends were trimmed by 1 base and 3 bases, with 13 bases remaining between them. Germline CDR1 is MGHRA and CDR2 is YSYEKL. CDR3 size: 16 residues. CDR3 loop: CASSQVPRVNGNTIYF. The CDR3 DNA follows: TGCGCCAGCAGCCAAGTACCCAGGGTTAATGGAAACACCATATATTTT.

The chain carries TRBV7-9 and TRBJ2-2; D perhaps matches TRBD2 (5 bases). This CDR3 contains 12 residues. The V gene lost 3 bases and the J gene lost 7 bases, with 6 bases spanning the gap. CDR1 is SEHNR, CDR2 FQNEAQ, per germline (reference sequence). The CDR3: CASSFSVGELFF. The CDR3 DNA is TGTGCCAGCAGCTTTAGCGTCGGGGAGCTGTTTTTT.

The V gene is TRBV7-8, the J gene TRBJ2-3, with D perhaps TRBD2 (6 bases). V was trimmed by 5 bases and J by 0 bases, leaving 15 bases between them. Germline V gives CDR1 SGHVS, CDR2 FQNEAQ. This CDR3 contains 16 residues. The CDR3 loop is CASSISRLVSTDTQYF. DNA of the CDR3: TGTGCCAGCAGCATCTCCCGACTAGTAAGCACAGATACGCAGTATTTT. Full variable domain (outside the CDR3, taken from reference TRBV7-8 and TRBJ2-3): GAGVSQSPRYKVAKRGQDVALRCDPISGHVSLFWYQQALGQGPEFLTYFQNEAQLDKSGLPSDRFFAERPEGSVSTLKIQRTQQEDSAVYLCASSISRLVSTDTQYFGPGTRLTVL.

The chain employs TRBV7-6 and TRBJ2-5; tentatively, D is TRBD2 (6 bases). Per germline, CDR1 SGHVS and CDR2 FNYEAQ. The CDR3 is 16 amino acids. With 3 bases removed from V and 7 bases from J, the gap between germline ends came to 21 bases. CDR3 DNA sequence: TGTGCCAGCAGCTTCGAAGCCGGGGCGGGAACGACGACCCAGTACTTC. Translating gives CASSFEAGAGTTTQYF. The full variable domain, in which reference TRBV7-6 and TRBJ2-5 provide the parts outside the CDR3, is GAGVSQSPRYKVTKRGQDVALRCDPISGHVSLYWYRQALGQGPEFLTYFNYEAQQDKSGLPNDRFSAERPEGSISTLTIQRTEQRDSAMYRCASSFEAGAGTTTQYFGPGTRLLVL.

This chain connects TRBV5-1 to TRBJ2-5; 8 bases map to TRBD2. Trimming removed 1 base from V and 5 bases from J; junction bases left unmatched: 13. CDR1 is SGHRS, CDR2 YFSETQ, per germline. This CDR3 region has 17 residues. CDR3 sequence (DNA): TGCGCCAGCAGCTTGTGGGGCGGGGGGACAACCCGGGAGACCCAGTACTTC. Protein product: CASSLWGGGTTRETQYF.

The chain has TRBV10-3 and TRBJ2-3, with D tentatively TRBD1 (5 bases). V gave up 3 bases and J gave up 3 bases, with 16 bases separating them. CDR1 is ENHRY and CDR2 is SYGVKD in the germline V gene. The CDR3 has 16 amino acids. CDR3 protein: CAISEPAAPGTDTQYF. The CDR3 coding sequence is TGTGCCATCAGTGAACCGGCGGCCCCAGGGACAGATACGCAGTATTTT.

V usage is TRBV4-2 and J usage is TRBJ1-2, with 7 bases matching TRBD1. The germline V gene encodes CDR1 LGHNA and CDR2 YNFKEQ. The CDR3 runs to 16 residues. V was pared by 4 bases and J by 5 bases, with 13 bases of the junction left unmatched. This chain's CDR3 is CASSPASDRDQYGYTF. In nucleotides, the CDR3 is TGTGCCAGCAGCCCCGCAAGTGACAGGGATCAATATGGCTACACCTTC.

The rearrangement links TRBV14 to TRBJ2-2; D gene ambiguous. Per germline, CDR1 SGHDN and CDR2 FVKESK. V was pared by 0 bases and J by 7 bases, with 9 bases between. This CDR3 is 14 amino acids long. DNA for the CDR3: TGTGCCAGCAGCCAAGATTTACGAGGCGGGGAGCTGTTTTTT. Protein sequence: CASSQDLRGGELFF.

CDR3 DNA: TGTGCCATCAGGGGGGACTATGGCTACACCTTC. Its protein is CAIRGDYGYTF. The chain carries TRBV28 and TRBJ1-2; 7 nucleotides match TRBD1. The CDR3 totals 11 residues. Per germline, CDR1 MDHEN and CDR2 SYDVKM. Trimming at V came to 10 bases and at J to 3 bases, leaving 2 bases not matched to a gene.

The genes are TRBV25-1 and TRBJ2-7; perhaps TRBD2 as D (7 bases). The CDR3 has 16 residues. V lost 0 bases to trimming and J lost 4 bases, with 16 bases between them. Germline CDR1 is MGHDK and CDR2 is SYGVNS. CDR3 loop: CASSEYGGGNIYEQYF. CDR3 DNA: TGTGCCAGCAGTGAATATGGCGGGGGCAATATTTACGAGCAGTACTTC.

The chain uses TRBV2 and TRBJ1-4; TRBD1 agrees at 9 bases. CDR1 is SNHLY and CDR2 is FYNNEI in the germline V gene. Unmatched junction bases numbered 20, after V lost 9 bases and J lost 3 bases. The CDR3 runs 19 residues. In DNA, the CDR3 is TGTGCCAGTGAGGGAAGGCGGGACAGGGTTGCGGCCTCTAATGAAAAACTGTTTTTT. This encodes CASEGRRDRVAASNEKLFF. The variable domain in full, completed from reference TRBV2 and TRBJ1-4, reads EPEVTQTPSHQVTQMGQEVILRCVPISNHLYFYWYRQILGQKVEFLVSFYNNEISEKSEIFDDQFSVERPDGSNFTLKIRSTKLEDSAMYFCASEGRRDRVAASNEKLFFGSGTQLSVL.

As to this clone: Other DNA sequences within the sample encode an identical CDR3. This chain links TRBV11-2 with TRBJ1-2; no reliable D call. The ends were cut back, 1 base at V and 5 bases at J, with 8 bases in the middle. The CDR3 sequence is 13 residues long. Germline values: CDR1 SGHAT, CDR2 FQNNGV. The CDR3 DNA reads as TGTGCCAGCAGCTTAGGGGAGGGATATGGCTACACCTTC. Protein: CASSLGEGYGYTF.

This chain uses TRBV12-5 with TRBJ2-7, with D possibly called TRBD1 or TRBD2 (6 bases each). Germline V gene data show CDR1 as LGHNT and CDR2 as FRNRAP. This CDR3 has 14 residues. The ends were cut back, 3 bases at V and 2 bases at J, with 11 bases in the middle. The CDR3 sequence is CASGLPGAPYEQYF. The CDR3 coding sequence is TGTGCTAGTGGTTTACCGGGGGCCCCCTACGAGCAGTACTTC.

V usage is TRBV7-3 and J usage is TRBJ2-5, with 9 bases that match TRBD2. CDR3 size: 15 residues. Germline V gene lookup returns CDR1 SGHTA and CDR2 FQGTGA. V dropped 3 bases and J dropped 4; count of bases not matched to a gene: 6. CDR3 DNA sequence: TGTGCCAGCAGCTTGGATGGGCGGGAGGGAGAGACCCAGTACTTC. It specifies CASSLDGREGETQYF.

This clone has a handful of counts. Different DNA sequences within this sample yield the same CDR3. In DNA form, the CDR3 reads TGCAGCGTTGAGGGAACTGAAGCTTTCTTT. Its protein product is CSVEGTEAFF. The V gene is TRBV29-1, the J gene TRBJ1-1; no definite D call. Germline V lookup: CDR1 SQVTM, CDR2 ANQGSEA. V was cut by 3 bases and J by 5 bases, with 4 bases left in between. The CDR3 sequence is 10 residues long.

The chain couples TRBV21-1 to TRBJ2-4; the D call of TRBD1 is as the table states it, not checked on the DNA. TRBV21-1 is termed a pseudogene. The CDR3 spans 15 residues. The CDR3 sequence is CAIINRGLAKNIQYF. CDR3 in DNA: TGTGCCATCATTAACAGGGGACTAGCCAAAAACATTCAGTACTTC.

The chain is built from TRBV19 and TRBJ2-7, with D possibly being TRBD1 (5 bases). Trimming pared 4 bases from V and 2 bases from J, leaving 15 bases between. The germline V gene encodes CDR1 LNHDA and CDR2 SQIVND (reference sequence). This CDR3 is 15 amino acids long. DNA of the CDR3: TGTGCCAGTAGTACCGACAGAGCTTATCCCTACGAGCAGTACTTC. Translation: CASSTDRAYPYEQYF.

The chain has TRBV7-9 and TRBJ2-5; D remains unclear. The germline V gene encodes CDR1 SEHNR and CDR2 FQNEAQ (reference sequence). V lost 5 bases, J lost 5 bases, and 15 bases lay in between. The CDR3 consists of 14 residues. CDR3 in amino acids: CASSHGPKGETQYF. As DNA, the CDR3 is TGTGCCAGCAGCCATGGGCCGAAAGGGGAGACCCAGTACTTC.

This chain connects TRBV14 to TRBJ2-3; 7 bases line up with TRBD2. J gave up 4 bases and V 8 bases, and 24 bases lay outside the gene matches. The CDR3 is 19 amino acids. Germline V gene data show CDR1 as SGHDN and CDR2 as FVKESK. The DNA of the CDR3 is TGTGCCAGCTCACCCACGGGACTACCAACGACTTCGAGACCAGATACGCAGTATTTT. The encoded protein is CASSPTGLPTTSRPDTQYF.

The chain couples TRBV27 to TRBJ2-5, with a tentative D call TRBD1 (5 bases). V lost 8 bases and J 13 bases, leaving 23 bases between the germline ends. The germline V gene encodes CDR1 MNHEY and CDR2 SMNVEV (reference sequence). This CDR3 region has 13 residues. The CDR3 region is CASANVVQGNPYF. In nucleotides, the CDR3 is TGTGCCAGCGCGAATGTAGTGCAGGGTAACCCGTACTTC.

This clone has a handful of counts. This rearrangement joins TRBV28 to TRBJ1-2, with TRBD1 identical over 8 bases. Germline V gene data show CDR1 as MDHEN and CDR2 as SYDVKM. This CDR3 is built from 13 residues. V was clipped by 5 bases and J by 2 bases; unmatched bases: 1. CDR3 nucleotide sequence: TGTGCCAGCAGTCGACAGGGGAACTATGGCTACACCTTC. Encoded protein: CASSRQGNYGYTF.